Listed here is a single T cell receptor beta chain. Repertoires were generated with immunoSEQ multiplex PCR, while TCRdb's copy carries only in-frame clones and drops some. The repertoire has under 350,000 clones, roughly 91% of them found once; the top ten carry approximately 4.6%. These data come from a study of blood T cell repertoires in COVID-19. Overall study context: There were acute and convalescent COVID-19 samples, and they came from the United States, Italy and Spain.

Trimming took 9 bases from V and 9 from J, leaving 18 bases between them. This CDR3 is 13 amino acids long. CDR1 LNHDA and CDR2 SQIVND come from the germline V gene (reference sequence). The J gene is TRBJ1-5, the V gene TRBV19; maybe TRBD1 (5 bases). The receptor was derived from a man aged 40-49 years with acute or convalescent COVID-19. Sequenced: peripheral blood. The DNA of the CDR3 is TGTGCCAGCAACCCGGCGGGGCCTGGGCCCCAGCATTTT. It codes for CASNPAGPGPQHF.